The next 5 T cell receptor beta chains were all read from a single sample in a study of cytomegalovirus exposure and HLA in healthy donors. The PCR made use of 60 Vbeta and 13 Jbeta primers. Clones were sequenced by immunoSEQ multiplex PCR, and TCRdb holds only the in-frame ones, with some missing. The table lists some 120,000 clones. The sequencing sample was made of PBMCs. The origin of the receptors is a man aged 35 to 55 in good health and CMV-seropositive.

The CDR3 nucleotides read TGTGCCAGCACAACCGGGACAGGGGGCACAGATACGCAGTATTTT. Its translation is CASTTGTGGTDTQYF. This chain connects TRBV9 to TRBJ2-3; 10 bases are a match to TRBD1. CDR1 and CDR2 (germline): SGDLS, YYNGEE. V lost 6 bases, J lost 1 base, and 5 bases stayed unmatched. This CDR3 region has 15 residues.

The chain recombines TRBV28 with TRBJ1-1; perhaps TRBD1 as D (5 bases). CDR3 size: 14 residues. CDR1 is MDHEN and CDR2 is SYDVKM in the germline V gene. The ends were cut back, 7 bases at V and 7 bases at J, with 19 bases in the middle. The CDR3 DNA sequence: TGTGCCAGCACCGGGACTGATGTTTTTGGTGAAGCTTTCTTT. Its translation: CASTGTDVFGEAFF.

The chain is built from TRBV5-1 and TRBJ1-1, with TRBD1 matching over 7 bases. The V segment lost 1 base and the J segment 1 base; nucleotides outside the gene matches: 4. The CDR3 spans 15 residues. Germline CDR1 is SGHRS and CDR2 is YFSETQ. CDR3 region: CASSLIAGGNTEAFF. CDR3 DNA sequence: TGCGCCAGCAGCTTGATTGCAGGGGGGAACACTGAAGCTTTCTTT.

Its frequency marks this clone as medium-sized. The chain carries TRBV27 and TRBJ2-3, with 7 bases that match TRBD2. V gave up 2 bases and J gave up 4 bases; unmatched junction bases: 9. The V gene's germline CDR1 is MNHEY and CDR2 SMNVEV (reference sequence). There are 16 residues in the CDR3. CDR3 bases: TGTGCCAGCAGTTTAAGCGGGACCAGGAGGTCAGATACGCAGTATTTT. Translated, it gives CASSLSGTRRSDTQYF.

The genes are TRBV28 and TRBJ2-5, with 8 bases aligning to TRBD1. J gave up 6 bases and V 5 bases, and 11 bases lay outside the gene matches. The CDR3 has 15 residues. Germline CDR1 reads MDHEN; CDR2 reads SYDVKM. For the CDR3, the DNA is TGTGCCAGCAGTCTCGGACAGGGCCGAGTAAAGACCCAGTACTTC. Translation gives CASSLGQGRVKTQYF.